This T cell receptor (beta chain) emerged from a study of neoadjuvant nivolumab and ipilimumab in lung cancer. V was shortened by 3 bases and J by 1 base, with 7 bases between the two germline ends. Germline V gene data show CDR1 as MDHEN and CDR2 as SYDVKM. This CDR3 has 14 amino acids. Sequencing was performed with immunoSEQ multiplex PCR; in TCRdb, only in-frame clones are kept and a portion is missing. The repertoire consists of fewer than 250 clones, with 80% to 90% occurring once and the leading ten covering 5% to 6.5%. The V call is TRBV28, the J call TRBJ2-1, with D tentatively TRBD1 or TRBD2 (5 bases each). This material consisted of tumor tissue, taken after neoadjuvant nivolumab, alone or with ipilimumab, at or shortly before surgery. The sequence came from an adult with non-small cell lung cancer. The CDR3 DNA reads TGTGCCAGCAGTTTTGGGGGATCCTACAATGAGCAGTTCTTC. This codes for CASSFGGSYNEQFF. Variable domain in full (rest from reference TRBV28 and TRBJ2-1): DVKVTQSSRYLVKRTGEKVFLECVQDMDHENMFWYRQDPGLGLRLIYFSYDVKMKEKGDIPEGYSVSREKKERFSLILESASTNQTSMYLCASSFGGSYNEQFFGPGTRLTVL.